The sequence of this TCR beta chain was determined in a study of T cell changes during pregnancy in multiple sclerosis. V was pared by 1 base and J by 4 bases, with 12 bases of the junction left unmatched. Germline CDR1 is MDHEN and CDR2 is SYDVKM. The CDR3 extends over 19 amino acids. Measured with immunoSEQ multiplex PCR; TCRdb has only the in-frame clones, and not every one. The sample carries some 52,000 clones, around 94% recorded once. This sequence was found in a female donor with multiple sclerosis, enrolled in a pregnancy study. The sequenced sample was CD4+ T cells from peripheral blood mononuclear cells, obtained in the third trimester of pregnancy. The chain joins TRBV28 to TRBJ2-6, with 8 nucleotides matching TRBD1. CDR3 amino acids: CASSLSGWGRGQGANVLTF. The CDR3 region has the DNA TGTGCCAGCAGTTTATCGGGTTGGGGCAGGGGGCAAGGGGCCAACGTCCTGACTTTC.